This T cell receptor (beta chain) was recovered during a study of blood T cell repertoires in COVID-19. The overall study: Donors in the United States, Italy and Spain gave samples during acute or convalescent COVID-19. Sources were T cells, B-cell-depleted T cells, or PBMCs; the material itself was cDNA or gDNA.

Germline values: CDR1 SEHNR, CDR2 FQNEAQ (reference sequence). V lost 10 bases and J lost 0, with 12 bases in between. This CDR3 has 14 residues. In the original workflow: Estimation of nucleated cell counts relied on the amplification of reference gene primers. TCRdb's copy holds only in-frame clones and misses some; the assay was immunoSEQ multiplex PCR. The V and J calls and the clone size are those of that table, but D and trimming were determined from the DNA. This sample carries approximately 69,000 clones, just under 80% of them seen once, and the ten largest clones take roughly 50%. The clonotype comes from a human donor in a cohort sampled during active COVID-19. The sequenced sample consisted of peripheral blood. This chain uses TRBV7-9 with TRBJ2-2; D perhaps matches TRBD2 (6 bases). DNA of the CDR3: TGTGCCACCGACGGGGGATCGAACACCGGGGAGCTGTTTTTT. Its translation is CATDGGSNTGELFF.